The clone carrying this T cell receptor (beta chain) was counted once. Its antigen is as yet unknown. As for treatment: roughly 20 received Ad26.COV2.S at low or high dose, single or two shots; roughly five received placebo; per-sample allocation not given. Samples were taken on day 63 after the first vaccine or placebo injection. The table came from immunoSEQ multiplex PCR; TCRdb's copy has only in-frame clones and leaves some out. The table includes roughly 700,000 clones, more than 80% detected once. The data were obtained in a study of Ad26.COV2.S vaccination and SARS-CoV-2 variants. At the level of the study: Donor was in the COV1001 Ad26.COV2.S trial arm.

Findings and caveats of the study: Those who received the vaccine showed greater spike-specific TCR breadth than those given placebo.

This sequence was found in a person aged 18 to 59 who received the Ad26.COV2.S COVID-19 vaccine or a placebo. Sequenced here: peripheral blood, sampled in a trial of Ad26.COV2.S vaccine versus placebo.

The CDR3 here is CASNRGQGRTDTQYF. CDR3 DNA: TGTGCCAGTAACCGAGGACAGGGCCGCACAGATACGCAGTATTTT. This rearrangement joins TRBV19 to TRBJ2-3; TRBD1 agrees at 8 bases. Unmatched junction bases numbered 7, after V lost 7 bases and J lost 1 base. This CDR3 is 15 amino acids long. The germline V gene encodes CDR1 LNHDA and CDR2 SQIVND (reference sequence).